This is a list of T cell receptor beta chains from one sample in a study of cytomegalovirus exposure and HLA in healthy donors. The repertoire was sequenced with immunoSEQ multiplex PCR; TCRdb's copy has only in-frame clones and lacks some. The table shows approximately 150,000 clones, with around four fifths occurring only once. Sequencing was done on a sample of PBMCs. The receptors shown here come from a woman aged 50 to 60 in good health and CMV-seronegative. CDR3s include the opening cysteine and the closing phenylalanine or tryptophan. Clone size is given for some rows only: seen once, a few or many times, or a class if the clone is expanded.

V gene	clone size	J gene	CDR3 protein
TRBV19	few	TRBJ1-5	CASSRKGQGPNQPQHF
TRBV7-2	once	TRBJ2-5	CASSWGLVLETQYF
TRBV25-1	-	TRBJ2-2	CASRIRDRVTGELFF
TRBV5-1	-	TRBJ1-1	CASSLAPKMNTEAFF
TRBV27	-	TRBJ1-1	CASSPQVADSYTEAFF
TRBV5-4	-	TRBJ2-5	CASSPPAGGAQYF
TRBV5-1	few	TRBJ1-5	CASSLGQNNQPQHF
TRBV6-5	-	TRBJ1-2	CASRLRRGIGGYTF
TRBV11-3	once	TRBJ2-2	CASSPGQGAPGELFF
TRBV19	-	TRBJ1-2	CASSVDRGDYTF
TRBV6-5	-	TRBJ1-1	CASSRETEAFF
TRBV25-1	-	TRBJ2-3	CASSEFRTGSTDTQYF
TRBV6-6	-	TRBJ1-5	CASSLGTASNQPQHF
TRBV19	-	TRBJ1-1	CASSSYRGFTEAFF
TRBV7-9	-	TRBJ2-1	CASSSVPEQFF
TRBV15	-	TRBJ2-1	CATSRAGGLSSYNEQFF
TRBV5-1	-	TRBJ2-3	CASSGAGRGYTDTQYF
TRBV7-8	-	TRBJ2-3	CASSQRTGFSSTDTQYF
TRBV2	-	TRBJ1-1	CASSERVMNTEAFF
TRBV28	-	-	CASRGGGTGYPSVYEQYF
TRBV11-2	-	TRBJ2-7	CASSLGRLAEGYEQYF
TRBV2	-	TRBJ2-3	CASSEAVLSTDTQYF
TRBV7-9	-	TRBJ2-1	CASSLEGTSMRNEQFF
TRBV6-4	-	TRBJ2-1	CASSDGAGGLNEQFF
TRBV25-1	-	TRBJ1-6	CASSVSGTGGNSPLHF
TRBV4-3	-	TRBJ2-7	CASSQDGDRSNEQYF
TRBV6-5	few	TRBJ1-1	CASSYSSGFEAFF
TRBV6-5	-	TRBJ1-1	CASSPWDRGGEAFF
TRBV5-1	-	TRBJ2-3	CASSLAGGTDTQYF
TRBV5-1	-	TRBJ2-1	CASSLVSSSYNEQFF
TRBV4-3	-	TRBJ2-6	CASSQGTDSIAGANVLTF
TRBV6-5	-	TRBJ1-1	CASSVGTNTEAFF
TRBV9	once	TRBJ2-5	CASSLSGGQGWETQYF
TRBV9	-	TRBJ2-7	CASSPRTSGSYEQYF
TRBV6-5	-	TRBJ1-6	CASSYTSGTGYSPLHF
TRBV13	-	TRBJ1-3	CASSLGAGGTIDVGNTIYF
TRBV19	-	TRBJ1-1	CASSRTGTTKEAFF
TRBV4-2	-	TRBJ2-2	CASSQDQRQRRNTGELFF
TRBV5-5	-	TRBJ2-2	CASSWGGISGELFF
TRBV19	-	TRBJ1-1	CASSIQGGTEAFF
TRBV18	-	TRBJ1-2	CASSQDRSDGYTF
TRBV7-9	few	TRBJ2-7	CASSLVGGGYEQYF
TRBV7-8	-	TRBJ2-5	CASSLAEGTQYF
TRBV4-3	-	TRBJ2-1	CASSQDQGLYNEQFF
TRBV9	-	TRBJ1-1	CASSVGELEPKAFF
TRBV5-5	-	TRBJ2-5	CASALLGGGRETQYF
TRBV13	-	TRBJ2-7	CASSPGPSGPYEQYF
TRBV27	-	TRBJ2-5	CASSLYRAETQYF
TRBV5-4	-	TRBJ2-1	CASTPRGGESYNEQFF
TRBV28	-	TRBJ2-7	CASSLYAIPGRGSGPIYEQYF
TRBV7-2	-	TRBJ2-1	CASSLGGGPSYNEQFF
TRBV28	-	TRBJ1-2	CASSFAGTGRPGYTF
TRBV27	-	TRBJ1-4	CASRGEGGGEKLFF
TRBV19	few	TRBJ2-1	CASTSRTGAYNEQFF